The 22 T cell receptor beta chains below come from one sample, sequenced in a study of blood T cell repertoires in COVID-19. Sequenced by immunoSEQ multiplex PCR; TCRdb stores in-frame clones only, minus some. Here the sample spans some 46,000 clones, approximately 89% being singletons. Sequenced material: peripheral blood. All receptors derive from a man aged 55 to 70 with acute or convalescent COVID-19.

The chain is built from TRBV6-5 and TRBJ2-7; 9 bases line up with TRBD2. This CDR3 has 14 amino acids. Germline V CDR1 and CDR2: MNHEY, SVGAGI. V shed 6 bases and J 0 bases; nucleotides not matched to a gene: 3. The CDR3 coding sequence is TGTGCCAGCAGATTGACTAGCGGCTCCTACGAGCAGTACTTC. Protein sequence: CASRLTSGSYEQYF.

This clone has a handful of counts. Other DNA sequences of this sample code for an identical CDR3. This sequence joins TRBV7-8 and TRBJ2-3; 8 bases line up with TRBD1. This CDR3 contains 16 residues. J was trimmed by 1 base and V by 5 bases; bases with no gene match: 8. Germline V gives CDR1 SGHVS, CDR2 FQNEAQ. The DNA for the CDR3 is TGTGCCAGCAGCCCGCAGGGGGCGCGAGGCACAGATACGCAGTATTTT. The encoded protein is CASSPQGARGTDTQYF.

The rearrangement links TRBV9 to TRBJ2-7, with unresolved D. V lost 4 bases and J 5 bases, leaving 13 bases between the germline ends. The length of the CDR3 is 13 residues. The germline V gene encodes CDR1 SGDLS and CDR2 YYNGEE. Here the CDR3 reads CASSPLPADEQYF. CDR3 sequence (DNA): TGTGCCAGCAGCCCCCTCCCGGCGGACGAGCAGTACTTC.

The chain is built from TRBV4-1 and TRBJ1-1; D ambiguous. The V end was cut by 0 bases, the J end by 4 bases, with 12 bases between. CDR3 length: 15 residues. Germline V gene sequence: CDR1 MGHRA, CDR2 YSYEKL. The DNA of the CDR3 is TGCGCCAGCAGCCAAGATAGCGGAGTAAGCACTGAAGCTTTCTTT. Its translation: CASSQDSGVSTEAFF.

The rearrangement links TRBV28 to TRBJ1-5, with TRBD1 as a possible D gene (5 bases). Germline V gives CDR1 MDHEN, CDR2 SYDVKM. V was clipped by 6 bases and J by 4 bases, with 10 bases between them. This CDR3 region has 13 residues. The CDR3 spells CASSRQQNQPQHF. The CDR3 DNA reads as TGTGCCAGCAGCCGACAGCAAAATCAGCCCCAGCATTTT.

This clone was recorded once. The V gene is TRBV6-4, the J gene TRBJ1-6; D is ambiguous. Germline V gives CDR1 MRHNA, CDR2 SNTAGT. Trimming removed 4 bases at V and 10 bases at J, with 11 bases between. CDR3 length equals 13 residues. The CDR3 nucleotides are TGTGCCAGCAGTGGTGAGGCTGGCTCACCCCTCCACTTT. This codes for CASSGEAGSPLHF.

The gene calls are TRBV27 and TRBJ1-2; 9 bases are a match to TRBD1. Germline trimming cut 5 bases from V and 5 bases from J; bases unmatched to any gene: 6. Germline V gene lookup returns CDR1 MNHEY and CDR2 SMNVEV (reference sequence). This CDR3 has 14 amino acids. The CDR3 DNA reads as TGTGCCAGCAGTACAGGGACAGGGTTTTATGGCTACACCTTC. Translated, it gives CASSTGTGFYGYTF.

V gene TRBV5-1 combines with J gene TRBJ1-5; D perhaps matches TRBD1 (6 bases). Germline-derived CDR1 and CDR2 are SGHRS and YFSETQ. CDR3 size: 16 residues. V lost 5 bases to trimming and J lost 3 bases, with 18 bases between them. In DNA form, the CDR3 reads TGCGCCAGCAGTCTGGAGGCGGCAGGGGACAATCAGCCCCAGCATTTT. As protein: CASSLEAAGDNQPQHF.

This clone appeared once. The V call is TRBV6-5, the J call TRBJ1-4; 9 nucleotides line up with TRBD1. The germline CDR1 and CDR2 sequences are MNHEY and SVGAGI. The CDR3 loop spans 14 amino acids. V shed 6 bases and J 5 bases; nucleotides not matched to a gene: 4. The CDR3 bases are TGTGCCAGCAGCCGGGGACAGGGAAATGAAAAACTGTTTTTT. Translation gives CASSRGQGNEKLFF.

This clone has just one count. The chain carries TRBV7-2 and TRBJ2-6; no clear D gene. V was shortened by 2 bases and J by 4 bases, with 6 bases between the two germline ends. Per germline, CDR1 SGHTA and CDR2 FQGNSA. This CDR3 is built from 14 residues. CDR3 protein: CASSLPTGANVLTF. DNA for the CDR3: TGTGCCAGCAGCTTACCGACAGGGGCCAACGTCCTGACTTTC.

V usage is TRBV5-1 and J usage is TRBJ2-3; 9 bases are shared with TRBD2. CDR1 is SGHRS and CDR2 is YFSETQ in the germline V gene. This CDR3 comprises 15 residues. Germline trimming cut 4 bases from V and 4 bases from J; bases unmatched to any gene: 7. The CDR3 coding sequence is TGCGCCAGCAGCCCCGGCGGGAGGGCGGCAGATACGCAGTATTTT. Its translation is CASSPGGRAADTQYF.

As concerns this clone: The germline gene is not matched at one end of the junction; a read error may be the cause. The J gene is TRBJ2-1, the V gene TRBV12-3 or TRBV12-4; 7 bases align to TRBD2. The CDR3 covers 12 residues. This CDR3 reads CASSLGAGERFF. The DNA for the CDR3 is TGTGCCAGCAGTTTAGGGGCGGGAGAGCGGTTCTTC.

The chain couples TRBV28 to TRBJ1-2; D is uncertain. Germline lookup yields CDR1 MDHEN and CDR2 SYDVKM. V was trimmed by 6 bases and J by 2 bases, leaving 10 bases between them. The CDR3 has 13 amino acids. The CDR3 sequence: CASSSNPNYGYTF. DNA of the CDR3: TGTGCCAGCAGCTCTAATCCCAACTATGGCTACACCTTC.

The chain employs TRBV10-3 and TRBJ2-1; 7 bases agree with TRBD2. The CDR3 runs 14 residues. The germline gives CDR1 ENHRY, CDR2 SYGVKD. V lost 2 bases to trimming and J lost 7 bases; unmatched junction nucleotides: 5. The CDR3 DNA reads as TGTGCCATCAGTGAGCGGGAGGCCGGGAATGAGCAGTTCTTC. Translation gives CAISEREAGNEQFF.

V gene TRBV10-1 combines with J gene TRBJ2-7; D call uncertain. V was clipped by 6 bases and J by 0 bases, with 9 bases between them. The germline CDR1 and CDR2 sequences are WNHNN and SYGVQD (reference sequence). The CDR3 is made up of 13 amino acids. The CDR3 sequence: CASSIGASYEQYF. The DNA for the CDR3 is TGCGCCAGCAGCATAGGAGCCTCCTACGAGCAGTACTTC.

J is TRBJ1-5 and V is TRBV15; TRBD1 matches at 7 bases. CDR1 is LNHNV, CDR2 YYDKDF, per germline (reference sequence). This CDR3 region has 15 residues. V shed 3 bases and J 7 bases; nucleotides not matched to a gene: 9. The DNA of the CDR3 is TGTGCCACCAGCAGGACAGGGAATCGGGAGCAGCCCCAGCATTTT. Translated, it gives CATSRTGNREQPQHF.

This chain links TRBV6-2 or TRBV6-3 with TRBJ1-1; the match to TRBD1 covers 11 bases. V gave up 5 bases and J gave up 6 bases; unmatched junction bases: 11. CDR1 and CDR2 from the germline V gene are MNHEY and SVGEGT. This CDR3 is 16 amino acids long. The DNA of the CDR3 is TGTGCCAGCAGTGCTCGGACAGGGGGCGCGGTATCTGAAGCTTTCTTT. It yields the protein CASSARTGGAVSEAFF.

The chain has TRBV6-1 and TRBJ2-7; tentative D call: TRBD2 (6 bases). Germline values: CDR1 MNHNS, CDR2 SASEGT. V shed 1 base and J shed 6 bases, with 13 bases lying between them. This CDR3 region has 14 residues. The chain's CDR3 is CASSEGGTRLEQYF. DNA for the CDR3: TGTGCCAGCAGTGAAGGCGGGACCCGCCTCGAGCAGTACTTC.

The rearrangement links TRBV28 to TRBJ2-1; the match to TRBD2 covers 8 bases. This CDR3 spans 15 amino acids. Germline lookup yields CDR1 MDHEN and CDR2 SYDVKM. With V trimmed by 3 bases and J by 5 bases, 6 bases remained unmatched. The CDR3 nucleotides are TGTGCCAGCAGTTTCCCGGCGGGAGGAGACAATGAGCAGTTCTTC. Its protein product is CASSFPAGGDNEQFF.

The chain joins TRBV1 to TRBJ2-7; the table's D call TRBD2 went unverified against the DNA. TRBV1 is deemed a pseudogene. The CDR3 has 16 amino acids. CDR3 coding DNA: TGCACCAGCAGCGCTAGACTAGCGGGGGCCACCTACGAGCAGTACTTC. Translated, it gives CTSSARLAGATYEQYF.

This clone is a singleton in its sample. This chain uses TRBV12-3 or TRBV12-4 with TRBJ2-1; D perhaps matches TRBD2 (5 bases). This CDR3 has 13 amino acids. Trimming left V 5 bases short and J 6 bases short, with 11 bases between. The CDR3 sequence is CASSVRAINEQFF. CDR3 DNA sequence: TGTGCCAGCAGTGTGAGGGCGATCAATGAGCAGTTCTTC.

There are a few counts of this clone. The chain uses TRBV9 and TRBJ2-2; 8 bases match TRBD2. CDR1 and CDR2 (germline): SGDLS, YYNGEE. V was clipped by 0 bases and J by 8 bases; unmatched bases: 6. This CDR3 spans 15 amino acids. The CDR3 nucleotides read TGTGCCAGCAGCGTAGCCGGGACTAGTTGGGGGGAGCTGTTTTTT. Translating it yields CASSVAGTSWGELFF.